Below, 15 T cell receptor beta chains from the same sample are listed, as sequenced in a study of shared clonotypes between healthy human individuals. CD45RO-negative, CCR7-selected cells formed the naive CD8 fraction, which excluded terminally differentiated effector memory CD45RA+ cells. TCRdb's table, derived via immunoSEQ multiplex PCR, lists solely in-frame clones and lacks some. The profile shows around 1.9 million clones, about 92% of them singletons. What was sequenced was naive CD8+ T cells from PBMCs. All receptors derive from a man aged 18 to 35 in good health. Some clones in this sample may be carry-over from other donors' samples.

The V gene is TRBV5-1, the J gene TRBJ2-3; D assignment may be TRBD1 or TRBD2 (5 bases each). Looked up from germline, CDR1 is SGHRS and CDR2 is YFSETQ. V lost 2 bases and J lost 4, with 11 bases in between. The CDR3 is 14 amino acids. The CDR3 coding sequence is TGCGCCAGCAGCTTCCGGTGGGGGTCAGATACGCAGTATTTT. Its translation is CASSFRWGSDTQYF.

The J gene is TRBJ2-1, the V gene TRBV27; no reliable D call. The V gene's germline CDR1 is MNHEY and CDR2 SMNVEV (reference sequence). The CDR3 has 14 amino acids. V lost 5 bases, J lost 0 bases, and 8 bases lay in between. CDR3 coding DNA: TGTGCCAGCAGTCCCCCTTTCTCCTACAATGAGCAGTTCTTC. Translated: CASSPPFSYNEQFF.

The rearrangement uses TRBV5-5 and TRBJ2-2, with TRBD1 matching 7 bases. The germline CDR1 and CDR2 sequences are SGHKS and YYEKEE (reference sequence). CDR3 length equals 14 residues. The ends lost 1 base at V and 6 bases at J; junction bases unmatched: 3. CDR3 sequence: CASSLWQGAGELFF. CDR3 DNA: TGTGCCAGCAGCTTGTGGCAGGGGGCCGGGGAGCTGTTTTTT.

V usage is TRBV2 and J usage is TRBJ2-7, with TRBD1 identical over 8 bases. V gave up 4 bases and J gave up 5 bases; unmatched junction bases: 7. Germline V lookup: CDR1 SNHLY, CDR2 FYNNEI. The CDR3 spans 14 residues. The CDR3 loop is CASSGTGRFHEQYF. The CDR3 DNA follows: TGTGCCAGCAGTGGGACAGGGAGGTTCCACGAGCAGTACTTC. The full variable domain, completed using reference TRBV2 and TRBJ2-7, is EPEVTQTPSHQVTQMGQEVILRCVPISNHLYFYWYRQILGQKVEFLVSFYNNEISEKSEIFDDQFSVERPDGSNFTLKIRSTKLEDSAMYFCASSGTGRFHEQYFGPGTRLTVT.

This chain joins TRBV15 and TRBJ2-3; tentatively, D is TRBD2 (5 bases). The CDR3 runs 15 residues. V was shortened by 4 bases and J by 3 bases, with 14 bases between the two germline ends. Germline CDR1 LNHNV, CDR2 YYDKDF (reference sequence). The CDR3 nucleotides read TGTGCCACCAGCACCCGAGGCCCGGGAACAGATACGCAGTATTTT. Amino acids: CATSTRGPGTDTQYF.

The V and J genes are TRBV15 and TRBJ2-7; 9 bases fit TRBD2. J gave up 5 bases and V 5 bases, and 10 bases lay outside the gene matches. The germline V gene encodes CDR1 LNHNV and CDR2 YYDKDF (reference sequence). The CDR3 totals 15 residues. The CDR3 loop reads CATSQTGTSSHEQYF. The CDR3 DNA reads TGTGCCACCAGCCAAACCGGGACTAGCAGCCACGAGCAGTACTTC.

The V gene is TRBV9, the J gene TRBJ2-3, with D uncertain. The CDR3 runs 15 residues. Germline V gives CDR1 SGDLS, CDR2 YYNGEE. Trimming removed 3 bases from V and 3 bases from J, with 14 bases in between. CDR3 protein: CASSGTLFGTDTQYF. In DNA form, the CDR3 reads TGTGCCAGCAGCGGAACTCTATTCGGGACAGATACGCAGTATTTT. The variable domain in full, completed from reference TRBV9 and TRBJ2-3, reads DSGVTQTPKHLITATGQRVTLRCSPRSGDLSVYWYQQSLDQGLQFLIQYYNGEERAKGNILERFSAQQFPDLHSELNLSSLELGDSALYFCASSGTLFGTDTQYFGPGTRLTVL.

This clone was seen only a few times. V usage is TRBV28 and J usage is TRBJ1-1; a possible D gene is TRBD1 (5 bases). Germline assignment: CDR1 MDHEN and CDR2 SYDVKM. Between the trimmed V and J ends, which lost 6 bases and 0 bases, there was a span of 11 bases. This CDR3 comprises 14 residues. The CDR3 loop is CASRITGMNTEAFF. The CDR3 DNA sequence: TGTGCCAGCAGGATTACAGGTATGAACACTGAAGCTTTCTTT.

The chain links TRBV28 to TRBJ2-7, with D perhaps given as TRBD1 or TRBD2 (6 bases each). Between the trimmed V and J ends, which lost 4 bases and 2 bases, there was a span of 12 bases. The length of the CDR3 is 14 residues. The germline V gene encodes CDR1 MDHEN and CDR2 SYDVKM. CDR3 loop: CASSSGGLAYEQYF. DNA of the CDR3: TGTGCCAGCAGTTCTGGGGGGCTCGCCTACGAGCAGTACTTC.

V gene TRBV7-9 combines with J gene TRBJ2-1; no clear D gene. Trimming shortened V by 2 bases and J by 9 bases, and 8 bases separated the two germline ends. This CDR3 is built from 12 residues. Germline-derived CDR1 and CDR2 are SEHNR and FQNEAQ (reference sequence). The CDR3, as DNA: TGTGCCAGCAGCTTACTTGTCAGTGAGCAGTTCTTC. Encoded protein: CASSLLVSEQFF.

The chain uses TRBV2 and TRBJ1-2; possibly TRBD1 for D (6 bases). CDR1 SNHLY and CDR2 FYNNEI come from the germline V gene. CDR3 length equals 14 residues. V was clipped by 7 bases and J by 7 bases, with 19 bases between them. Here the CDR3 reads CASTPGEGYSGYTF. The CDR3 DNA reads TGTGCCAGCACTCCAGGGGAAGGGTATAGTGGCTACACCTTC.

Regarding this clone: Within the sample, other DNA sequences also encode this same CDR3. The CDR3 region has the DNA TGTGCCAGCAGTGAAGCGCTCGAGCAGTACTTC. Its translation: CASSEALEQYF. The chain recombines TRBV6-1 with TRBJ2-7, with no clear D. V was cut by 0 bases and J by 6 bases, with 3 bases left in between. This CDR3 region has 11 residues. Germline lookup yields CDR1 MNHNS and CDR2 SASEGT.

This clone appeared a single time. This chain joins TRBV29-1 and TRBJ2-7; 7 bases are shared with TRBD1. Germline V CDR1 and CDR2: SQVTM, ANQGSEA. The CDR3 extends over 13 amino acids. With 3 bases clipped from V and 2 bases from J, the junction kept 4 bases outside the gene matches. The DNA of the CDR3 is TGCAGCGTTGAGCTGGGACAGACCTACGAGCAGTACTTC. It is translated as CSVELGQTYEQYF.

This chain links TRBV7-9 with TRBJ2-7, with TRBD1 identical over 7 bases. Germline loops: CDR1 SEHNR, CDR2 FQNEAQ (reference sequence). The CDR3 runs 11 residues. Germline trimming cut 5 bases from V and 9 bases from J; bases unmatched to any gene: 4. CDR3 bases: TGTGCCAGCAGCGCTGACAGGGTGCAGTACTTC. Translating it yields CASSADRVQYF. The full variable domain, in which reference TRBV7-9 and TRBJ2-7 provide the parts outside the CDR3, is DTGVSQNPRHKITKRGQNVTFRCDPISEHNRLYWYRQTLGQGPEFLTYFQNEAQLEKSRLLSDRFSAERPKGSFSTLEIQRTEQGDSAMYLCASSADRVQYFGPGTRLTVT.

This chain connects TRBV30 to TRBJ1-1; TRBD1 might be the D (5 bases). This CDR3 is built from 14 residues. Germline V gene data show CDR1 as GTSNPN and CDR2 as SVGIG (reference sequence). Trimming cost V 2 bases and J 1 base, with 11 bases left between them. Written as DNA, the CDR3 is TGTGCCTGGAGTTGGAAGGGGCCGAACACTGAAGCTTTCTTT. As protein: CAWSWKGPNTEAFF.